This is a list of T cell receptor beta chains from one sample in a study of blood T cell repertoires in COVID-19. Sequencing used immunoSEQ multiplex PCR; TCRdb keeps in-frame clones, though not all of them. The top ten clones hold about 2.3% of a sample with hundreds of thousands of clones, roughly 87% of them seen once. The sequenced sample consisted of peripheral blood. Receptors were obtained from a man aged 18 to 29 with active or convalescent COVID-19. CDR3s include the opening cysteine and the closing phenylalanine or tryptophan. The order of the fields is V gene, D gene, J gene, clone size, CDR3 DNA, CDR3 protein. D genes are given only for firm matches. Not every row has a clone size; where given, it reads once, few, many or a size class.

TRBV4-3	.	TRBJ1-4	.	TGCGCCAGCAGCCCACCAGTGGGGAGGAAAGAAGGTGAAAAACTGTTTTTT	CASSPPVGRKEGEKLFF
TRBV6-2/TRBV6-3	TRBD2	TRBJ2-2	.	TGTGCCAGCAGTTGGACTAGCGACACCGGGGAGCTGTTTTTT	CASSWTSDTGELFF
TRBV6-5	TRBD2	TRBJ2-3	.	TGTGCCAGCAGTTTACTAAGCGGGGGGGCCTCAGATACGCAGTATTTT	CASSLLSGGASDTQYF
TRBV28	TRBD1	TRBJ1-2	few	TGTGCCAGCACAACAGGGGTAGGGTATGGCTACACCTTC	CASTTGVGYGYTF
TRBV5-6	.	TRBJ1-2	.	TGTGCCAGCAGCATCCAGGGTGGGATAGCTAACTATGGCTACACCTTC	CASSIQGGIANYGYTF
TRBV6-6	TRBD1	TRBJ1-4	.	TGTGCCAGCAGTGCTCAGGGGGGTAATGAAAAACTGTTTTTT	CASSAQGGNEKLFF
TRBV10-3	.	TRBJ1-4	.	TGTGCCATCAGCCAGGGATCACCTAATGAAAAACTGTTTTTT	CAISQGSPNEKLFF
TRBV5-1	TRBD2	TRBJ2-3	.	TGCGCCAGCAGCAAAGGACTAGCGGGGTCCGTAGATACGCAGTATTTT	CASSKGLAGSVDTQYF
TRBV19	TRBD2	TRBJ2-3	.	TGTGCCAGTAGCGTCGGCCGGGGGGCAGATACGCAGTATTTT	CASSVGRGADTQYF
TRBV7-9	.	TRBJ2-5	.	TGTGCCAGCAGCTTAGCAGGGAGCGGAGAGACCCAGTACTTC	CASSLAGSGETQYF
TRBV27	.	TRBJ1-2	once	TGTGCCAGCAGTTATGGGGAGAGCTATGGCTACACCTTC	CASSYGESYGYTF
TRBV3-1/TRBV3-2	TRBD1	TRBJ2-7	.	TGTGCCAGCAGCCAGGGACAGGGCTACGAGCAGTACTTC	CASSQGQGYEQYF
TRBV7-2	TRBD2	TRBJ2-3	.	TGTGCCAGCAGCTTATCACTAGCGGGGGGCCAAGATACGCAGTATTTT	CASSLSLAGGQDTQYF
TRBV28	.	TRBJ2-7	.	TGTGCCAGCAGCCTTGTGACAAATTCCTACGAGCAGTACTTC	CASSLVTNSYEQYF
TRBV18	TRBD2	TRBJ2-3	.	TGTGCCAGCTCAGGACTAGCGGGGGGGCCATCAGATACGCAGTATTTT	CASSGLAGGPSDTQYF
TRBV28	TRBD2	TRBJ2-7	.	TGTGCCAGCAGTCTCCTAGCGGGAGGGCCGGAGTACGAGCAGTACTTC	CASSLLAGGPEYEQYF
TRBV10-2	.	TRBJ1-4	.	TGCGCCAGCACCCTAGGGGTAGGAGCTGAAAAACTGTTTTTT	CASTLGVGAEKLFF
TRBV5-1	TRBD1	TRBJ2-7	.	TGCGCCAGCAGCCCGGACGGACAGGGACCCTACGAGCAGTACTTC	CASSPDGQGPYEQYF
TRBV28	TRBD1	TRBJ1-2	.	TGTGCCAGCAGTTTAGGGACAGGGGGGTATGGCTACACCTTC	CASSLGTGGYGYTF
TRBV27	.	TRBJ1-6	once	TGTGCCAGCGGAAGGGATAGCGTTAATTCACCCCTCCACTTT	CASGRDSVNSPLHF
TRBV6-4	TRBD1	TRBJ1-1	.	TGTGCCAGCAGTTCTGACCCGACAGGGGGCGTTGGCACTGAAGCTTTCTTT	CASSSDPTGGVGTEAFF
TRBV3-1/TRBV3-2	.	TRBJ2-1	.	TGTGCCAGCAGCGCGAGCTCCTACAATGAGCAGTTCTTC	CASSASSYNEQFF
TRBV18	.	TRBJ2-1	.	TGTGCCAGCTCACCACCATTTGGGGACACCAAACTAGGTGAGCAGTTCTTC	CASSPPFGDTKLGEQFF
TRBV3-1/TRBV3-2	.	TRBJ2-7	once	TGTGCCAGCAGCCAAGGGCCCCTTGGTCTGGGGGGTTCCTACGAGCAGTACTTC	CASSQGPLGLGGSYEQYF
TRBV28	.	TRBJ1-1	once	TGTGCCAGCAGCGTTCCCCCCCAGGGGCGGGACACTGAAGCTTTCTTT	CASSVPPQGRDTEAFF
TRBV25-1	.	TRBJ1-2	.	TGTGCCAGCAGTGAAGGGGGGGGTGGCTACACCTTC	CASSEGGGGYTF
TRBV6-4	TRBD1	TRBJ2-6	many	TGTGCCAGCAGTGACTCGAGACAGGGGACCTCTGGGGCCAACGTCCTGACTTTC	CASSDSRQGTSGANVLTF
TRBV4-3	TRBD1	TRBJ1-5	.	TGCGCCAGCAGCCAAGATCTACCTTCGCCGGGACAGGGGTATAGCAATCAGCCCCAGCATTTT	CASSQDLPSPGQGYSNQPQHF
TRBV10-3	TRBD2	TRBJ2-1	.	TGTGCCATCAGTGCGTCAACTAGCGGGAGGGGGATATACAATGAGCAGTTCTTC	CAISASTSGRGIYNEQFF
TRBV23-1	.	TRBJ2-3	few	TGCGCCAGCAGTCAATCATCAATTTGGCTAGACACAGATACGCAGTATTTT	CASSQSSIWLDTDTQYF
TRBV9	.	TRBJ1-3	.	TGTGCCAGCAGCGTGGGAGGCGGAAACACCATATATTTT	CASSVGGGNTIYF
TRBV12-3/TRBV12-4	.	TRBJ2-1	.	TGTGCCAGCAGCCCACTGAATGAGCAGTTCTTC	CASSPLNEQFF
TRBV19	.	TRBJ2-7	.	TGTGCCAGTAGCCCGAGGACGTTGCGTAGCGGCTACGAGCAGTACTTC	CASSPRTLRSGYEQYF
TRBV7-2	.	TRBJ1-2	.	TGTGCCAGCAGCTTAGGACAGAACAACTATGGCTACACCTTC	CASSLGQNNYGYTF
TRBV7-8	.	TRBJ2-1	.	TGTGCCAGCAGTCTAGCCCTGAGCTCCTACAATGAGCAGTTCTTC	CASSLALSSYNEQFF
TRBV27	TRBD2	TRBJ2-5	.	TGTGCCAGCAGTTTATTGCGGGGGGGGCTAAAGACCCAGTACTTC	CASSLLRGGLKTQYF
TRBV7-2	.	TRBJ2-7	.	TGTGCCAGCAGCTTAGTGGGCGACGGTCCCTACGAGCAGTACTTC	CASSLVGDGPYEQYF
TRBV5-1	TRBD1	TRBJ2-1	.	TGCGCCAGCAGCGGACAGGGCTATGAGCAGTTCTTC	CASSGQGYEQFF
TRBV11-2	.	TRBJ1-2	.	TGTGCCAGCAGCTTAGATTCCCAGGGACTTACCTATGGCTACACCTTC	CASSLDSQGLTYGYTF
TRBV4-1	TRBD2	TRBJ2-7	once	TGCGCCAGCAGCCGCACTCCGGGACTAGCGGGGTTCGAGCAGTACTTC	CASSRTPGLAGFEQYF
TRBV9	TRBD1	TRBJ1-1	.	TGTGCCAGCAGCGATACAGGGGGATACACTGAAGCTTTCTTT	CASSDTGGYTEAFF
TRBV5-5	.	TRBJ2-1	.	TGTGCCAGCAGCTTGGTTCCCAGGTCATCCTACAATGAGCAGTTCTTC	CASSLVPRSSYNEQFF
TRBV6-6	TRBD2	TRBJ2-7	.	TGTGCCAGCAGTTATCTACTAGCGGGAGCGGGCGAGCAGTACTTC	CASSYLLAGAGEQYF
TRBV6-5	TRBD2	TRBJ2-3	.	TGTGCCAGCACCACGATGAGTAGCGGGCGTACGCAGTATTTT	CASTTMSSGRTQYF
TRBV7-2	TRBD1	TRBJ1-6	.	TGTGCCAGCAGCCCGACAGGGAATAATTCACCCCTCCACTTT	CASSPTGNNSPLHF
TRBV24-1	.	TRBJ2-5	.	TGTGCCACCAGTGATTTAGATAGGGAGAAAGAGACCCAGTACTTC	CATSDLDREKETQYF
TRBV14	TRBD2	TRBJ2-7	.	TGTGCCAGCAGCCAAGATCGGAGAGTCCTCGCGGGGGTAGAGCAGTACTTC	CASSQDRRVLAGVEQYF
TRBV25-1	TRBD1	TRBJ2-2	.	TGTGCCAGCAGTGAGGGGACAGCCGACACCGGGGAGCTGTTTTTT	CASSEGTADTGELFF
TRBV3-1/TRBV3-2	.	TRBJ2-1	.	TGTGCCAGCAGCCAAGGGAGTTCCAATGAGCAGTTCTTC	CASSQGSSNEQFF
TRBV29-1	.	TRBJ2-4	.	TGCAGCGTTACGGAACGGGGTCTTGGAAACATTCAGTACTTC	CSVTERGLGNIQYF
TRBV29-1	.	TRBJ2-4	.	TGCAGCGTTGAGTCCGGGTCTACGGCCAAAAACATTCAGTACTTC	CSVESGSTAKNIQYF